This T cell receptor (beta chain) derives from a study of blood T cell repertoires in COVID-19. Study-wide background: The origin of the acute and convalescent COVID-19 samples was the United States, Italy and Spain.

The CDR3 is made up of 14 amino acids. Germline loops: CDR1 SNHLY, CDR2 FYNNEI. The V end was cut by 6 bases, the J end by 8 bases, with 17 bases between. Participants were aged about 18 to 100 years from roughly 26 US areas. Participants had their cohort set by participant-reported clinical history. Measured with immunoSEQ multiplex PCR; TCRdb has only the in-frame clones, and not every one. Of 150,000 or so clones in the sample, around 79% were seen once. The material sequenced was PBMCs or T cells enriched from blood (not recorded which). This sequence joins TRBV2 and TRBJ1-5; D ambiguous. The TCR sequence derives from a woman aged 45-59 years who had recovered from COVID-19. CDR3 loop: CASSAFLGREPQHF. CDR3 in DNA: TGTGCCAGCAGCGCTTTTTTGGGCCGAGAGCCCCAGCATTTT. Looking up the rest from reference TRBV2 and TRBJ1-5 gives the full variable domain: EPEVTQTPSHQVTQMGQEVILRCVPISNHLYFYWYRQILGQKVEFLVSFYNNEISEKSEIFDDQFSVERPDGSNFTLKIRSTKLEDSAMYFCASSAFLGREPQHFGDGTRLSIL.